This entry describes one T cell receptor (beta chain). Its antigen is unknown. The CDR3 loop spans 18 amino acids. In germline, CDR1 is SGHTA, CDR2 FQGNSA. Trimming cost V 4 bases and J 2 bases; bases outside gene matches: 12. Described time point: pre-sensitization, week 0. The treatment denotes: therapeutic diphenylcyclopropenone sensitization with weekly scalp DPC. These data come from a study of human T cells and chemical hapten exposure. Study-level points and caveats: No alteration of TCRs above 1 in 1000 frequency was seen with DPC sensitization.

The study used a library that attached unique molecular identifiers to individual cDNA molecules. TCRdb used MiXCR to reprocess the RACE reads, holding one entry per CDR3 protein. The table has about 120,000 distinct CDR3 sequences, approximately 12% seen once. The gene calls are TRBV7-2 and TRBJ2-3; TRBD2 matches at 10 bases. Material: whole blood, obtained in connection with sensitization to the hapten diphenylcyclopropenone (DPC). The sequence derives from a woman aged 18-29 years with alopecia areata. Some clones in this sample may be carry-over from other donors' samples. This CDR3 reads CASSSRQSGGAPTDTQYF. The DNA of the CDR3 is TGTGCCAGCAGCTCACGCCAAAGCGGGGGGGCCCCCACAGATACGCAGTATTTT.